The rows below give T cell receptor beta chains drawn from one sample of a study of cytomegalovirus exposure and HLA in healthy donors. Repertoires were generated with immunoSEQ multiplex PCR, while TCRdb's copy carries only in-frame clones and drops some. The sample holds roughly 45,000 clones; roughly 90% are singletons and the top ten take more than 4.5%. The sample consisted of PBMCs. These receptors were obtained from a man aged 18 to 30 in good health and CMV-seronegative. Both conserved end residues are part of each CDR3. Fields, in order: J gene, V gene, clone size, D gene, CDR3 DNA, CDR3 protein. D genes are given only for firm matches. For some rows the clone size is stated as once, few or many, or as a class when expanded; others skip it.

J gene: TRBJ2-7
V gene: TRBV5-4
clone size: -
D gene: TRBD2
CDR3 DNA: TGTGCCAGCAGCTCAGGACTAGCGGGAGTGGAGGAGCAGTACTTC
CDR3 protein: CASSSGLAGVEEQYF

J gene: TRBJ1-2
V gene: TRBV28
clone size: -
D gene: TRBD1
CDR3 DNA: TGTGCCAGCAGATACCCCCGACAGGGGGCGGGGGGCTACACCTTC
CDR3 protein: CASRYPRQGAGGYTF

J gene: TRBJ1-5
V gene: TRBV2
clone size: -
D gene: -
CDR3 DNA: TGTGCCAGCAAGCCTGAAAGCAATCAGCCCCAGCATTTT
CDR3 protein: CASKPESNQPQHF

J gene: TRBJ1-5
V gene: TRBV7-6
clone size: -
D gene: TRBD1
CDR3 DNA: TGTGCCAGCAGCTTAGAAACAGGGGACAATCAGCCCCAGCATTTT
CDR3 protein: CASSLETGDNQPQHF

J gene: TRBJ2-5
V gene: TRBV7-2
clone size: -
D gene: TRBD2
CDR3 DNA: TGTGCCAGCAGCTTGGGACTATCACAAGAGACCCAGTACTTC
CDR3 protein: CASSLGLSQETQYF

J gene: TRBJ1-2
V gene: TRBV7-8
clone size: -
D gene: -
CDR3 DNA: TGTGCCAGCAGCCCTCCGTGGGGGGACTATGGCTACACCTTC
CDR3 protein: CASSPPWGDYGYTF

J gene: TRBJ1-6
V gene: TRBV7-6
clone size: -
D gene: -
CDR3 DNA: TGTGCCAGCAGCTTAACGGGGGGCGCTTCCTATAATTCACCCCTCCACTTT
CDR3 protein: CASSLTGGASYNSPLHF

J gene: TRBJ1-2
V gene: TRBV7-9
clone size: -
D gene: -
CDR3 DNA: TGTGCCAGCAGCCCTTCCGGGACTAACTATGGCTACACCTTC
CDR3 protein: CASSPSGTNYGYTF

J gene: TRBJ2-2
V gene: TRBV27
clone size: few
D gene: -
CDR3 DNA: TGTGCCAGCAGTTTAATACTAGTTAACACCGGGGAGCTGTTTTTT
CDR3 protein: CASSLILVNTGELFF

J gene: TRBJ2-1
V gene: TRBV7-7
clone size: -
D gene: TRBD2
CDR3 DNA: TGTGCTAGCAGCTCAGGACTAGCGGGCTACAATGAGCAGTTCTTC
CDR3 protein: CASSSGLAGYNEQFF

J gene: TRBJ1-2
V gene: TRBV5-6
clone size: -
D gene: TRBD1
CDR3 DNA: TGTGCCAGCAGCTTTGGACAGGGAGACAACTATGGCTACACCTTC
CDR3 protein: CASSFGQGDNYGYTF

J gene: TRBJ2-7
V gene: TRBV7-2
clone size: -
D gene: TRBD2
CDR3 DNA: TGTGCCAGCAGCGAACCGGGACTAGCGGGAGCCTACGAGCAGTACTTC
CDR3 protein: CASSEPGLAGAYEQYF

J gene: TRBJ2-7
V gene: TRBV7-9
clone size: -
D gene: TRBD2
CDR3 DNA: TGTGCCAGCAGCTTAGGGTCCGGGAGGGCCGGCTACGAGCAGTACTTC
CDR3 protein: CASSLGSGRAGYEQYF

J gene: TRBJ1-2
V gene: TRBV18
clone size: -
D gene: -
CDR3 DNA: TGTGCCAGCTCACGGGACAAAAACTATGGCTACACCTTC
CDR3 protein: CASSRDKNYGYTF

J gene: TRBJ2-5
V gene: TRBV9
clone size: -
D gene: -
CDR3 DNA: TGTGCCAGCAGCGTAGGGGGGGATGCGTACCAAGAGACCCAGTACTTC
CDR3 protein: CASSVGGDAYQETQYF

J gene: TRBJ1-4
V gene: TRBV13
clone size: -
D gene: -
CDR3 DNA: TGTGCCAGCAGCCCTCGGAGGGGTCTAGGTGAAAAACTGTTTTTT
CDR3 protein: CASSPRRGLGEKLFF

J gene: TRBJ2-5
V gene: TRBV11-1
clone size: -
D gene: TRBD1
CDR3 DNA: TGTGCCAGCAGCATGACAGGGGGCTGGGGGCAAGAGACCCAGTACTTC
CDR3 protein: CASSMTGGWGQETQYF

J gene: TRBJ2-3
V gene: TRBV19
clone size: few
D gene: TRBD2
CDR3 DNA: TGTGCCAGTAGTCCTCTAGCGGGAGGCACAGATACGCAGTATTTT
CDR3 protein: CASSPLAGGTDTQYF

J gene: TRBJ1-4
V gene: TRBV2
clone size: -
D gene: -
CDR3 DNA: TGTGCCAGCAGTGAAGCCCGGGGTAACTATGAAAAACTGTTTTTT
CDR3 protein: CASSEARGNYEKLFF

J gene: TRBJ2-7
V gene: TRBV15
clone size: once
D gene: TRBD1
CDR3 DNA: TGTGCCACCGCGAGACAGGGGGCCAGTGAGCAGTACTTC
CDR3 protein: CATARQGASEQYF

J gene: TRBJ2-3
V gene: TRBV6-5
clone size: -
D gene: -
CDR3 DNA: TGTGCCAGCAGTTATCGGGTCGGCACCACAGATACGCAGTATTTT
CDR3 protein: CASSYRVGTTDTQYF

J gene: TRBJ2-1
V gene: TRBV5-6
clone size: -
D gene: TRBD2
CDR3 DNA: TGTGCCAGCAGCCGACTAGCGGGAGGGTCCTACAATGAGCAGTTCTTC
CDR3 protein: CASSRLAGGSYNEQFF

J gene: TRBJ2-2
V gene: TRBV11-2
clone size: -
D gene: TRBD2
CDR3 DNA: TGTGCCAGCAGCTTAGGAGGTGGGGGGGCCGGGGAGCTGTTTTTT
CDR3 protein: CASSLGGGGAGELFF

J gene: TRBJ2-7
V gene: TRBV14
clone size: -
D gene: TRBD1
CDR3 DNA: TGTGCCAGCAGCCGCAACCGGGACAGGATCTCCTACGAGCAGTACTTC
CDR3 protein: CASSRNRDRISYEQYF

J gene: TRBJ2-7
V gene: TRBV12-5
clone size: -
D gene: -
CDR3 DNA: TGTGCTAGTGGTTTGGGAGGGACATCAAGCTCCTACGAGCAGTACTTC
CDR3 protein: CASGLGGTSSSYEQYF

J gene: TRBJ1-6
V gene: TRBV27
clone size: -
D gene: -
CDR3 DNA: TGTGCCAGCAGTTTATCACAGGGAGTTTACTCACCCCTCCACTTT
CDR3 protein: CASSLSQGVYSPLHF

J gene: TRBJ1-2
V gene: TRBV28
clone size: -
D gene: -
CDR3 DNA: TGTGCCAGCAGTTTCCGAGGACACGGCTACACCTTC
CDR3 protein: CASSFRGHGYTF

J gene: TRBJ2-7
V gene: TRBV29-1
clone size: once
D gene: TRBD1
CDR3 DNA: TGCAGCGTTGGGACAGGGGGTTTCCACGAGCAGTACTTC
CDR3 protein: CSVGTGGFHEQYF

J gene: TRBJ1-1
V gene: TRBV6-6
clone size: -
D gene: -
CDR3 DNA: TGTGCCAGCAGTTATGGGGGGTTTACCACTGAAGCTTTCTTT
CDR3 protein: CASSYGGFTTEAFF

J gene: TRBJ2-2
V gene: TRBV5-1
clone size: -
D gene: -
CDR3 DNA: TGTGCCAGCAGCTTGATCGGGGCCGGGGAGCTGTTTTTT
CDR3 protein: CASSLIGAGELFF

J gene: TRBJ2-7
V gene: TRBV19
clone size: -
D gene: -
CDR3 DNA: TGTGCCAGTAGTATAGAGATGACGGGGGTCTACGAGCAGTACTTC
CDR3 protein: CASSIEMTGVYEQYF

J gene: TRBJ2-3
V gene: TRBV27
clone size: -
D gene: -
CDR3 DNA: TGTGCCAGCAGCAGGGGAGATACGCAGTATTTT
CDR3 protein: CASSRGDTQYF

J gene: TRBJ1-5
V gene: TRBV4-1
clone size: -
D gene: -
CDR3 DNA: TGCGCCAGCAGCCAAGACAGAGGTAGCAATCAGCCCCAGCATTTT
CDR3 protein: CASSQDRGSNQPQHF

J gene: TRBJ2-3
V gene: TRBV5-1
clone size: -
D gene: TRBD2
CDR3 DNA: TGCGCCAGCAGCTCTAGCGGGGGGCCGGCAGATACGCAGTATTTT
CDR3 protein: CASSSSGGPADTQYF

J gene: TRBJ1-2
V gene: TRBV7-2
clone size: -
D gene: -
CDR3 DNA: TGTGCCAGCAGCTTAGCTGGGGGAGGTGGCTACACCTTC
CDR3 protein: CASSLAGGGGYTF

J gene: TRBJ2-5
V gene: TRBV19
clone size: once
D gene: TRBD1
CDR3 DNA: TGTGCCAGTAGTGCCCGGGACAGGGTCCTTCCGACCCAGTACTTC
CDR3 protein: CASSARDRVLPTQYF

J gene: TRBJ2-1
V gene: TRBV6-4
clone size: -
D gene: TRBD1
CDR3 DNA: TGTGCCAGCAGTAATACAGGGGACGGTGAGCAGTTCTTC
CDR3 protein: CASSNTGDGEQFF

J gene: TRBJ1-1
V gene: TRBV19
clone size: -
D gene: TRBD1
CDR3 DNA: TGTGCCAGTAGTATGCCGGGACAGGGCGGCACTGAAGCTTTCTTT
CDR3 protein: CASSMPGQGGTEAFF

J gene: TRBJ1-1
V gene: TRBV12-5
clone size: -
D gene: -
CDR3 DNA: TGTGCTAGTGCCTCGACAGGCTGGGACACTGAAGCTTTCTTT
CDR3 protein: CASASTGWDTEAFF

J gene: TRBJ1-2
V gene: TRBV7-2
clone size: -
D gene: -
CDR3 DNA: TGTGCCAGCAGCCCAGGGTTCGGCTACACCTTC
CDR3 protein: CASSPGFGYTF

J gene: TRBJ2-2
V gene: TRBV6-1
clone size: -
D gene: -
CDR3 DNA: TGTGCCAGCAGTGAAAGACAGGCAGGCACCGGGGAGCTGTTTTTT
CDR3 protein: CASSERQAGTGELFF

J gene: TRBJ1-1
V gene: TRBV6-4
clone size: -
D gene: -
CDR3 DNA: TGTGCCAGCAGTGTGCAGGAGAACACTGAAGCTTTCTTT
CDR3 protein: CASSVQENTEAFF

J gene: TRBJ1-2
V gene: TRBV5-4
clone size: -
D gene: -
CDR3 DNA: TGTGCCAGCAGGGGGGGAGAAGGAACCTATGGCTACACCTTC
CDR3 protein: CASRGGEGTYGYTF

J gene: TRBJ1-2
V gene: TRBV9
clone size: -
D gene: -
CDR3 DNA: TGTGCCAGCAGCGTAGATGGTACAGACAGTGGCTACACCTTC
CDR3 protein: CASSVDGTDSGYTF

J gene: TRBJ2-2
V gene: TRBV6-5
clone size: -
D gene: TRBD2
CDR3 DNA: TGTGCCAGCAGTGGACTAGCGGGAGGGCCCGGGGAGCTGTTTTTT
CDR3 protein: CASSGLAGGPGELFF

J gene: TRBJ1-1
V gene: TRBV28
clone size: few
D gene: -
CDR3 DNA: TGTGCCAGCAGCAAATCGGGAGGGGCCTCTGAAGCTTTCTTT
CDR3 protein: CASSKSGGASEAFF

J gene: TRBJ1-4
V gene: TRBV4-2
clone size: medium-sized
D gene: -
CDR3 DNA: TGTGCCAGCAGCCAAGAACAGTTTGACAGTTTGGATGAAAAACTGTTTTTT
CDR3 protein: CASSQEQFDSLDEKLFF

J gene: TRBJ2-1
V gene: TRBV15
clone size: -
D gene: -
CDR3 DNA: TGTGCCACCAGCAGAGCTACAGGGTTCAATGAGCAGTTCTTC
CDR3 protein: CATSRATGFNEQFF

J gene: TRBJ2-1
V gene: TRBV6-1
clone size: -
D gene: -
CDR3 DNA: TGTGCCAGCAGGACGGCTAGCGTGTCCAATGAGCAGTTCTTC
CDR3 protein: CASRTASVSNEQFF

J gene: TRBJ2-5
V gene: TRBV6-6
clone size: -
D gene: TRBD2
CDR3 DNA: TGTGCCAGCAGTTCCCAGCTTGGACTAGGAGAGACCCAGTACTTC
CDR3 protein: CASSSQLGLGETQYF

J gene: TRBJ2-7
V gene: TRBV5-6
clone size: -
D gene: -
CDR3 DNA: TGTGCCAGCAGCCCATTCGCGGCAACCTACGAGCAGTACTTC
CDR3 protein: CASSPFAATYEQYF

J gene: TRBJ2-1
V gene: TRBV6-1
clone size: once
D gene: -
CDR3 DNA: TGTGCCAGCAGTCGCTGGGGGGAGAGCAATGAGCAGTTCTTC
CDR3 protein: CASSRWGESNEQFF

J gene: TRBJ2-3
V gene: TRBV6-1
clone size: once
D gene: TRBD1
CDR3 DNA: TGTGCCAGCAGTGAAAGCGTAGGGACAGGTAGCACAGATACGCAGTATTTT
CDR3 protein: CASSESVGTGSTDTQYF

J gene: TRBJ2-1
V gene: TRBV2
clone size: few
D gene: -
CDR3 DNA: TGTGCCAGCAGGGCCGGGTCTAGTTCCTACAATGAGCAGTTCTTC
CDR3 protein: CASRAGSSSYNEQFF

J gene: TRBJ1-5
V gene: TRBV6-6
clone size: -
D gene: TRBD1
CDR3 DNA: TGTGCCAGCAGTTACGTGCAGGGGGTAATCAATCAGCCCCAGCATTTT
CDR3 protein: CASSYVQGVINQPQHF